This T cell receptor (beta chain) was sequenced during a study of shared clonotypes between healthy human individuals (dated by TCRdb to the early 2020s). About the study as a whole: The cohort included three men and a couple of women between 18 and 49 years of age. For each donor, CD4 naive and CD4 memory were each given three plates, CD8 naive was given two plates, and CD8 memory was given one plate. Leukapheresis yielded between about 0.94 and 9.5 billion PBMCs per donor. Blood TCR repertoires of about five healthy adults were deeply sequenced to estimate repertoire size and the extent of clonotype sharing between individuals. To increase sequencing depth and limit assay-specific biases, TCR repertoire library preparation and sequencing were carried out by different laboratories using diverse techniques.

CDR1 LNHNV and CDR2 YYDKDF are derived from the germline V gene (reference sequence). From its cysteine to its phenylalanine, the CDR3 spans 16 amino acids. Only the CDR3 portion is preserved as DNA: 48 bases, with reading frame beginning at the first base. The V end loses 0 bases and the J end loses 8 bases, and a stretch of 20 bases separates them. On this clone: The target of this receptor is not known. No much larger clone is present one base from it, and per-base qualities are unavailable.

The donors were healthy, HIV-negative adults who had no recently reported acute infections or vaccinations. Only Caucasian adults living in Nashville, Tennessee, USA were represented among the donors. CD4+ T cells were enriched through magnetic negative selection, after which naive cells were positively selected on CD45RA and the remaining negative fraction served as the memory subset. Blood was collected by leukapheresis, and PBMCs were isolated by Ficoll-Histopaque density gradient centrifugation and then cryopreserved in liquid nitrogen vapor phase. Analytical flow cytometry was used to check the purity and quantity of each magnetically sorted T cell population. Each sorted fraction had its genomic DNA isolated and then quantified by UV absorbance on a Nanodrop 2000c. Broad study findings and their caveats: Across several donors, roughly 5.4% of naive CD4, roughly 3.5% of naive CD8, 2.3% of memory CD4, and roughly 0.41% of memory CD8 clonotypes were shared. Because the study included only a small number of donors, the genetic and exposure-history diversity represented was limited. Rarefaction of sorted-subset datasets indicated incomplete sequencing despite the large sequencing depth. Sampling was restricted to blood, and TCR repertoires in tissues likely differ from the TCR repertoires found in blood. Estimated clonotype richness was generally larger for naive than for memory subsets. Clonotypes shared by all four sorted-subset donors showed higher generation probabilities than non-shared clonotypes. Pairwise subsampling indicated that sequencing depth was expected to affect the degree of clonotype sharing among donors.

Using the deep immunoSEQ assay, multiplex PCR amplified TCR CDR3 regions from genomic DNA. For each cell subset, the extracted genomic DNA was distributed evenly across all wells of several immunoSEQ 96-well plates, and each plate served as one replicate. For sorted subsets, each replicate PCR was loaded with 150 to 250 ng genomic DNA, equivalent to 30,000 or so T cell genomes. Purified libraries were quantified with a Qubit 3.0 fluorometer, sized on a Bioanalyzer 2100, and re-quantified with the KAPA Library Quantification kit. Every immunoSEQ 96-well plate was sequenced on a separate single-read 150-cycle Illumina NextSeq 550 flow cell. The study's processing was this. The immunoSEQ output contained only junctional sequences without quality scores, so filtering could not match that applied to full-length reads. To assign V/J genes and CDR3, sequences were annotated against IMGT germline references using PyIR, a Python wrapper for IgBLAST v1.9. Reads with weak V/J assignments (E-value above 1e-6), missing CDR3, stop codons, out-of-frame junctions, or ambiguous translated residues were removed. A V3J clonotype was defined by an identical inferred V gene, J gene, and CDR3 amino acid sequence. To compute the percentage overlap between repertoires, the number of shared unique clonotypes was divided by the size of the smaller repertoire. Three approaches were used to assess repertoire richness: RTK rarefaction, the Chao1 estimator, and Recon v2.1 estimates of unobserved clonotypes. For all TCRbeta clonotypes obtained by the gDNA method from several donors, generation probabilities were computed with OLGA. TCRdb re-hosts the immuneACCESS table, in-frame sequences only. Its copies lack some clones; in the studies checked, an unresolved V gene accounts for under half of them, and the cause for the rest is not known. Clone size and the V and J calls come from that table; the DNA yielded D and trimming. The sample yields 2,500,000 or so clones; over 85% were counted once. The top ten clones comprise roughly 0.36% of the sample.

The sequenced material came from naive CD4+ T cells from PBMCs. Taken with the paper, the label for cell subset or site translates to: CD45RA+ positively selected. This sequence was found in a man aged 18-30 years in good health. Some clones in this sample may be carry-over from other donors' samples. The chain couples TRBV15 to TRBJ2-7; the D gene could be TRBD1 or TRBD2, each one agreeing over 5 bases. The CDR3 reads CATSRDRGEMRGKQYF. The bases are TGTGCCACCAGCAGAGATCGAGGGGAAATGAGGGGTAAGCAGTACTTC.